This TCR beta chain was sequenced in a study of T cells in Graves' hyperthyroidism and ophthalmopathy. A remark on this clonotype: Its antigen is still unknown.

Amplified regions were TCR beta CDR3 sequences from RNA transcripts. First-round RT-PCR targeting the TCR CDR3 was performed with the HTBI primer set. TCRdb fed the multiplex PCR reads into MiXCR, producing one record per CDR3 protein. This table has about 380,000 distinct CDR3 sequences, roughly 14% appearing once. The germline V gene has CDR1 LNHNV and CDR2 YYDKDF (reference sequence). Trimming removed 0 bases from V and 0 bases from J, with 9 bases in between. The CDR3 consists of 16 residues. Study-wide findings and caveats: Onset of ophthalmopathy came a median approximately 6.9 months after the model predicted it. Blood also contained most expanded thyroid clonotypes above 0.001.

The V gene is TRBV15, the J gene TRBJ2-4; no clear D gene. Sequenced input: blood. The TCR comes from a man in his thirties or forties with Graves' hyperthyroidism that later progressed to Graves' ophthalmopathy. CDR3 in DNA: TGTGCCACCAGCAGAGATGCGGCAGTAGCCAAAAACATTCAGTACTTC. This codes for CATSRDAAVAKNIQYF.